Following are 7 T cell receptor beta chains from one sample sequenced in a study of CD8+CD57+ T cells in acquired aplastic anemia. TCR beta VDJ and CDR3 profiling used genomic DNA as template. Each CDR3 protein is one row after TCRdb ran MiXCR on the reads. The sample shows 150,000 to 200,000 distinct CDR3 sequences, 55% to 80% of them seen only once. Sequenced material: sorted CD4+, CD8+, or CD8+CD57+ T cells (not recorded which) from PBMCs. These receptors were obtained from a human donor in good health.

The chain recombines TRBV19 with TRBJ2-7; D unclear. CDR3 size: 14 residues. Germline V lookup: CDR1 LNHDA, CDR2 SQIVND (reference sequence). The V end was cut by 5 bases, the J end by 0 bases, with 11 bases between. The CDR3 is CASSDNPSSYEQYF. Written as DNA, the CDR3 is TGTGCCAGTAGTGATAACCCGAGCTCCTACGAGCAGTACTTC.

This clonotype was counted between two and nine times. V is TRBV6-5 and J is TRBJ2-7, with 9 nucleotides matching TRBD2. The germline V gene has CDR1 MNHEY and CDR2 SVGAGI. This CDR3 spans 13 amino acids. V dropped 6 bases and J dropped 6; count of bases not matched to a gene: 6. Written as DNA, the CDR3 is TGTGCCAGCAGATCCAGCGGGAGGCTCGAGCAGTACTTC. This sequence encodes CASRSSGRLEQYF.

This clonotype was counted many times. The genes are TRBV24-1 and TRBJ2-1; TRBD1 matches at 7 bases. The trim removed 3 bases at V and 3 bases at J, leaving 4 bases unmatched. This CDR3 spans 15 amino acids. CDR1 KGHDR and CDR2 SFDVKD come from the germline V gene. CDR3 in DNA: TGTGCCACCAGTGATCGGGCAGGGGGCTACAATGAGCAGTTCTTC. Its translation: CATSDRAGGYNEQFF.

This clonotype appeared once. V and J are TRBV7-3 and TRBJ2-2, with D tentatively TRBD2 (5 bases). Germline V gene lookup returns CDR1 SGHTA and CDR2 FQGTGA. The CDR3 runs 16 residues. V was cut by 4 bases and J by 3 bases, with 15 bases left in between. The CDR3 DNA is TGTGCCAGCAGCTCCCTGGCCGTGGAGGACACCGGGGAGCTGTTTTTT. As protein: CASSSLAVEDTGELFF.

This clonotype has more than one count but fewer than ten. The chain couples TRBV7-2 to TRBJ2-1; D is possibly TRBD1 (6 bases). Germline V lookup: CDR1 SGHTA, CDR2 FQGNSA. The V end lost 1 base, the J end lost 8 bases, and 15 bases lay between the germline ends. The CDR3 loop spans 15 amino acids. The CDR3 here is CASSLDRGISDEQFF. CDR3 DNA: TGTGCCAGCAGCTTAGATAGGGGGATCAGTGATGAGCAGTTCTTC.

This clonotype was picked up many times. This rearrangement joins TRBV4-2 to TRBJ2-7, with 10 nucleotides matching TRBD2. The germline gives CDR1 LGHNA, CDR2 YNFKEQ. The V and J ends lost 3 bases and 0 bases, in that order; junction bases with no gene match: 11. The CDR3 is 18 amino acids. This CDR3 is CASSHPTPLAGDSYEQYF. In DNA form, the CDR3 reads TGTGCCAGCAGCCACCCCACCCCTCTAGCGGGGGACTCCTACGAGCAGTACTTC.

The V and J genes are TRBV19 and TRBJ1-1, with D tentatively TRBD1 (5 bases). Trimming took 5 bases from V and 0 from J, leaving 16 bases between them. The CDR3 is 16 amino acids. CDR1 and CDR2 (germline): LNHDA, SQIVND (reference sequence). CDR3 nucleotide sequence: TGTGCCAGTAGTGCAGGCGGTCGGGACCTGAACACTGAAGCTTTCTTT. Amino acids: CASSAGGRDLNTEAFF.